This entry concerns a single TCR beta chain. Germline V gives CDR1 LGHNT, CDR2 FRNRAP. Deletions cut 5 bases from V and 1 base from J, with 11 bases between. CDR3 length: 14 residues. The authors' processing: Researchers report that nucleated cell counts were estimated from reference gene primer amplification. Only in-frame clones appear in the TCRdb table, and some are missing; sequencing was by immunoSEQ multiplex PCR. Clone size and V and J calls were adopted from that table, with D and trimming inferred from the DNA. Of under 70,000 clones listed, 90% are singletons. The data stem from a study of blood T cell repertoires in COVID-19. The overall study: Donors in the United States, Italy and Spain gave samples during acute or convalescent COVID-19. From T cells, B-cell-depleted T cells, or PBMCs came the material, which was cDNA or gDNA.

This TCR was sampled from a man aged 55 to 70 with active COVID-19. The V and J genes are TRBV12-5 and TRBJ1-1; TRBD1 is a possible D gene (5 bases). The sequenced material came from peripheral blood. The CDR3 loop reads CASGLGGENTEAFF. CDR3 bases: TGTGCTAGTGGTCTCGGGGGGGAGAACACTGAAGCTTTCTTT. Looking up the rest from reference TRBV12-5 and TRBJ1-1 gives the full variable domain: DARVTQTPRHKVTEMGQEVTMRCQPILGHNTVFWYRQTMMQGLELLAYFRNRAPLDDSGMPKDRFSAEMPDATLATLKIQPSEPRDSAVYFCASGLGGENTEAFFGQGTRLTVV.